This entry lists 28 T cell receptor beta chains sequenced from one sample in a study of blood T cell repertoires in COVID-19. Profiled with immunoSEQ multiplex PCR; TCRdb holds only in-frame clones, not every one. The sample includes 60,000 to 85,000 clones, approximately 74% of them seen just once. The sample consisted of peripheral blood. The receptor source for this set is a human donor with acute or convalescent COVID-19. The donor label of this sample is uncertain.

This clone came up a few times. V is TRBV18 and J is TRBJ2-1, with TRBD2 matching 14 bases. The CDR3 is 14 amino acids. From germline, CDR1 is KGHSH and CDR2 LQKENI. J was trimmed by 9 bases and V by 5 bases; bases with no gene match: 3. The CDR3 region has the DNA TGTGCCAGCTCAGGGACTAGCGGGAGATTTGAGCAGTTCTTC. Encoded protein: CASSGTSGRFEQFF.

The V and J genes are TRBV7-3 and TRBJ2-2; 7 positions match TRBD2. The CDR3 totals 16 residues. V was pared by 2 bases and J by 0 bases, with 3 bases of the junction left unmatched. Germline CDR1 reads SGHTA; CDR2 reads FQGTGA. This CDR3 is CASSLEAGANTGELFF. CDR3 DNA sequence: TGTGCCAGCAGCTTAGAGGCGGGAGCGAACACCGGGGAGCTGTTTTTT.

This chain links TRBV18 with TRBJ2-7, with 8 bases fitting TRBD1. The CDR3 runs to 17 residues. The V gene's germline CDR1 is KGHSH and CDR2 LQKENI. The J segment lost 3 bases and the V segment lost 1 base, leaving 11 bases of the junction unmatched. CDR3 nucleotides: TGTGCCAGCTCACCACGCGTCCGACAGGGGCCCGTCTACGAGCAGTACTTC. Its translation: CASSPRVRQGPVYEQYF.

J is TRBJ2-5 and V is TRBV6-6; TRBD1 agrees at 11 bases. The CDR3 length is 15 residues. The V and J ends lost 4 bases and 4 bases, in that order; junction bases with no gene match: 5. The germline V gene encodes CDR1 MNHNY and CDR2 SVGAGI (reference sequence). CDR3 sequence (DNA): TGTGCCAGCAGTTCCGGGACAGGGGGTGGAGAGACCCAGTACTTC. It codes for CASSSGTGGGETQYF.

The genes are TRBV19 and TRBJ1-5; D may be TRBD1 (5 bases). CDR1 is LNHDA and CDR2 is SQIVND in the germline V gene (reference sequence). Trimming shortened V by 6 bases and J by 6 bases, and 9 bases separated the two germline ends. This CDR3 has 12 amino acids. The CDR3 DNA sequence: TGTGCCAGTAGAACGGGACTTCAGCCCCAGCATTTT. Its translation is CASRTGLQPQHF.

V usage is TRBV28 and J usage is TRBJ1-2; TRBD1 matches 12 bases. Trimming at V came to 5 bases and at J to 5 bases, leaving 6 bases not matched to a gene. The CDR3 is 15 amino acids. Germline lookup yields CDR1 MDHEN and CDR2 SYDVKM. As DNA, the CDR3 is TGTGCCAGCAGTAAGGGACAGGGGGCGCGGTATGGCTACACCTTC. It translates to CASSKGQGARYGYTF.

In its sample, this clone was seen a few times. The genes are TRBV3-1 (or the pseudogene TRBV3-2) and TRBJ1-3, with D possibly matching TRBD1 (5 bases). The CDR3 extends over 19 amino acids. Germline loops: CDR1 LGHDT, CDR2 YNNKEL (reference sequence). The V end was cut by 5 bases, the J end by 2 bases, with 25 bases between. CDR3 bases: TGTGCCAGCAGCAAGCGCACACCCCAATTCAGGGAACCTGGAAACACCATATATTTT. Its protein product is CASSKRTPQFREPGNTIYF.

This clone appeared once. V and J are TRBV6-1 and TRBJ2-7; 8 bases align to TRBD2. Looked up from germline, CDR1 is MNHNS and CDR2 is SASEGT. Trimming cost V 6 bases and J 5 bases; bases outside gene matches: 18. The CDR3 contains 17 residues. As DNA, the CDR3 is TGTGCCAGCAGCGAACACCCGCCCGGGGGGGGTAGGCACGAGCAGTACTTC. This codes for CASSEHPPGGGRHEQYF.

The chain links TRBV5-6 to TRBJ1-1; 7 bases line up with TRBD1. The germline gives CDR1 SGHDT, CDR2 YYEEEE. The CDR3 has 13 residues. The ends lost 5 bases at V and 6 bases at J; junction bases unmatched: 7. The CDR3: CASRGRGRAEAFF. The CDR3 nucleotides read TGTGCCAGCAGAGGTAGGGGGCGCGCTGAAGCTTTCTTT.

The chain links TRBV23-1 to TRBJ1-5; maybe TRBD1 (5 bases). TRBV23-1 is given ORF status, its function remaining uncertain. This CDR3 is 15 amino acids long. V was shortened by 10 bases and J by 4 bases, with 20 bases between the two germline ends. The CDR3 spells CANKPGRLSNQPQHF. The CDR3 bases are TGCGCCAATAAGCCAGGGCGTCTGAGTAATCAGCCCCAGCATTTT.

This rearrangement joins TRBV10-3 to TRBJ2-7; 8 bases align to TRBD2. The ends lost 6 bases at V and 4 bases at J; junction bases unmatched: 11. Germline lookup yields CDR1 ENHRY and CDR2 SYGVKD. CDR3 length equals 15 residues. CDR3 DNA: TGTGCCATCAGAACCTCACCCGGGACTAGATACGAGCAGTACTTC. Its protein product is CAIRTSPGTRYEQYF.

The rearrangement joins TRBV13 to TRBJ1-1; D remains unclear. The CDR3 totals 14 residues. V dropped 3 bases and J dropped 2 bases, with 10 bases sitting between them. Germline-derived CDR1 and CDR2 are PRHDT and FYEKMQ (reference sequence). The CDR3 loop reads CASSFGDRNTEAFF. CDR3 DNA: TGTGCCAGCAGCTTCGGGGATAGAAACACTGAAGCTTTCTTT. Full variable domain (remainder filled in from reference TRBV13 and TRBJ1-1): AAGVIQSPRHLIKEKRETATLKCYPIPRHDTVYWYQQGPGQDPQFLISFYEKMQSDKGSIPDRFSAQQFSDYHSELNMSSLELGDSALYFCASSFGDRNTEAFFGQGTRLTVV.

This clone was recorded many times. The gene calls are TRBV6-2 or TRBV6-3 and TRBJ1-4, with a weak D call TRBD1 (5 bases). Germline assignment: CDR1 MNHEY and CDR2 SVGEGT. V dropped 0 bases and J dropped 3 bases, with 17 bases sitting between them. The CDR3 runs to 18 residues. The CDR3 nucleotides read TGTGCCAGCAGTTACTCGAGGGCGCGGGGCGGATCTAATGAAAAACTGTTTTTT. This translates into CASSYSRARGGSNEKLFF.

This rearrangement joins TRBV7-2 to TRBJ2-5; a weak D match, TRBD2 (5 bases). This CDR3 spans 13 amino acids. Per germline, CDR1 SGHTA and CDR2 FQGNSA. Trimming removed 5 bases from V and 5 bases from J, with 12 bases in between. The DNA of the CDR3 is TGTGCCAGCAGCACGGTAGCGCGGGAGACCCAGTACTTC. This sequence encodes CASSTVARETQYF.

In DNA, the CDR3 is TGTGCCAGCAGCTTGGCTCTAGCGGGGGGCCCCGCGGGGGCGCAGTATTTT. Encoded protein: CASSLALAGGPAGAQYF. V and J are TRBV7-2 and TRBJ2-3, with 11 bases matching TRBD2. Trimming cost V 3 bases and J 10 bases; bases outside gene matches: 15. Germline values: CDR1 SGHTA, CDR2 FQGNSA. The CDR3 spans 17 residues.

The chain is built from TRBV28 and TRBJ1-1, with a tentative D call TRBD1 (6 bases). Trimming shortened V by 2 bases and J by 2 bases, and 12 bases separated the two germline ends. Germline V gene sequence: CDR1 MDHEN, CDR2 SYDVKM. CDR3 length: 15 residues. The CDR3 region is CASSLDNRANTEAFF. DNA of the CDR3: TGTGCCAGCAGTTTAGATAACAGGGCAAACACTGAAGCTTTCTTT.

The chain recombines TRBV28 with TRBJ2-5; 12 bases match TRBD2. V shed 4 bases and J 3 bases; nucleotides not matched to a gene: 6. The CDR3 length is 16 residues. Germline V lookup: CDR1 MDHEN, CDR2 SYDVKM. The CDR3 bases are TGTGCCAGCAGTTCAAGACTAGCGGGAGAGGAAGAGACCCAGTACTTC. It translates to CASSSRLAGEEETQYF.

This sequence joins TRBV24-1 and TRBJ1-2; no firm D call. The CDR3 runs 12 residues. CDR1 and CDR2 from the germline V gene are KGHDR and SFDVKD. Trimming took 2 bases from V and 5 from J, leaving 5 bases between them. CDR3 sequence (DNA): TGTGCCACCAGTGATTCTGTTTATGGCTACACCTTC. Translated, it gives CATSDSVYGYTF.

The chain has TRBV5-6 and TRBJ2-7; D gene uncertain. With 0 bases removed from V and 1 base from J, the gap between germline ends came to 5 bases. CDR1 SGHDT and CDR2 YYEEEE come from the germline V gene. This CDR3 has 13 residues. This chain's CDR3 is CASSLGASYEQYF. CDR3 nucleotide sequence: TGTGCCAGCAGCTTGGGCGCTTCCTACGAGCAGTACTTC.

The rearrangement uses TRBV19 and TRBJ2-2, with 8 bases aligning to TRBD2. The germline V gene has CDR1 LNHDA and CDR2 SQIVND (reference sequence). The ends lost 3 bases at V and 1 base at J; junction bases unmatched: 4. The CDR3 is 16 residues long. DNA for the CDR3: TGTGCCAGTAGTATTGGGCTAGCGGGGAACACCGGGGAGCTGTTTTTT. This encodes CASSIGLAGNTGELFF.

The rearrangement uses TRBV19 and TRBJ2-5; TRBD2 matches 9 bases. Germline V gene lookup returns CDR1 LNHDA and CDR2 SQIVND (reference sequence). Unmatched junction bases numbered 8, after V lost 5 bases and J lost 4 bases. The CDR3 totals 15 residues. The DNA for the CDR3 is TGTGCCAGTAGTTCCAGCGGGGGGTTTACAGAGACCCAGTACTTC. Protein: CASSSSGGFTETQYF.

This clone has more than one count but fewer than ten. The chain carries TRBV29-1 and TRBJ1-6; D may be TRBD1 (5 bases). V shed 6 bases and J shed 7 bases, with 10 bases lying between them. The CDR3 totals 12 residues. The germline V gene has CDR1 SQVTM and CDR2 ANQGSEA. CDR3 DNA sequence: TGCAGCGTACAGGAGGGGAATTCACCCCTCCACTTT. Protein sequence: CSVQEGNSPLHF.

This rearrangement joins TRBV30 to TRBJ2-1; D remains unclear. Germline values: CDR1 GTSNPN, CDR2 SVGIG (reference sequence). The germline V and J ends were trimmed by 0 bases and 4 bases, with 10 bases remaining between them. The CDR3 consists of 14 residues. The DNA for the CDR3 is TGTGCCTGGAGTGTGGGCGCAGTTTACAATGAGCAGTTCTTC. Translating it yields CAWSVGAVYNEQFF.

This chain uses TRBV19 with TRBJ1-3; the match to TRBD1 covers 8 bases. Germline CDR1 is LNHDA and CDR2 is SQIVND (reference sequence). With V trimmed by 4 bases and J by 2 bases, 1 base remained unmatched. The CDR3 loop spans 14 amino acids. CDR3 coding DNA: TGTGCCAGTAGTACGACAGGGGCTGGAAACACCATATATTTT. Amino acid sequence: CASSTTGAGNTIYF.

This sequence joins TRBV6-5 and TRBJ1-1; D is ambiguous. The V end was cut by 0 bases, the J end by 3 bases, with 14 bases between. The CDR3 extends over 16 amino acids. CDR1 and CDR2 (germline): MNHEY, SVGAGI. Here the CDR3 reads CASSYSRARRDTEAFF. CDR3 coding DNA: TGTGCCAGCAGTTACTCTAGGGCCAGGAGGGACACTGAAGCTTTCTTT.

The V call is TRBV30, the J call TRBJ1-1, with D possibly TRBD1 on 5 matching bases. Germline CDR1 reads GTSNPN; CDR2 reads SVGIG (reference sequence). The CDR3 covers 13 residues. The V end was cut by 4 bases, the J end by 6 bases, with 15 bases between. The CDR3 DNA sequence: TGTGCCTGGAAGAGAGGCAGGGCGGCTGAAGCTTTCTTT. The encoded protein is CAWKRGRAAEAFF.

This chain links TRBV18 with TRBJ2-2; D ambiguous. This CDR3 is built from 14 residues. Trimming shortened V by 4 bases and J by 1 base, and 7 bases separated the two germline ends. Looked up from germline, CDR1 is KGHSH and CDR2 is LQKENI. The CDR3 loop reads CASSLTENTGELFF. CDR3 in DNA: TGTGCCAGCTCACTTACAGAGAACACCGGGGAGCTGTTTTTT.

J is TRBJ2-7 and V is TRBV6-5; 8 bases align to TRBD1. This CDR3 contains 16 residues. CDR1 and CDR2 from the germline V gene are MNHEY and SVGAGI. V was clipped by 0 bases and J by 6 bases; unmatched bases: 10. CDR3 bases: TGTGCCAGCAGTTACTCCGCGGACAGGGCCCTGGCCGAGCAGTACTTC. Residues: CASSYSADRALAEQYF.